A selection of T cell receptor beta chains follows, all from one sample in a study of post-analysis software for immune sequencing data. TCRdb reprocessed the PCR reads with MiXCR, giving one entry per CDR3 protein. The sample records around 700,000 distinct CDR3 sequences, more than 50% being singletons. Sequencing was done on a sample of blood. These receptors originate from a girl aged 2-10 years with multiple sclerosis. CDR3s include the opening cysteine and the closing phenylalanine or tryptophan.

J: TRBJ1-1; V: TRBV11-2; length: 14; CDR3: CASSLGGRSTEAFF
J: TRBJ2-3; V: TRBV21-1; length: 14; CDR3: CASSKEKGLDTQYF
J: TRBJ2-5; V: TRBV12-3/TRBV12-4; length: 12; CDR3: CASKFDAETQYF
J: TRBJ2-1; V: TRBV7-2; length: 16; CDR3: CAGSLYSTSGSHEQFF
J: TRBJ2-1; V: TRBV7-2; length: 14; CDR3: CASSQEGAGNEQFF
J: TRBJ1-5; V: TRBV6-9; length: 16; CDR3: CASSRSGTAQNQPQHF
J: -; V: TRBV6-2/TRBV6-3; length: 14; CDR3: CASSASAPSYEQYF
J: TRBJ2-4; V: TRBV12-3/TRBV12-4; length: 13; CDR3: CASSLDQGNIQYF
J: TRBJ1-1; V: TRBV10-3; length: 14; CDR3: CVISELGGITEAFF
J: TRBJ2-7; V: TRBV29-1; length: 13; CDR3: CSVRAVRGGEQYF
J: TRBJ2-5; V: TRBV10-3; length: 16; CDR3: CAISESGRDYEETQYF
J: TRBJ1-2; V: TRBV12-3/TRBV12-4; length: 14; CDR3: CASSQPGQTAGYTF
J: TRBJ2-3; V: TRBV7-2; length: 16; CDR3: CASRYTRDARTDTQYF
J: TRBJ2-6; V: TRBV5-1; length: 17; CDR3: CASSSRRPQSGANVLTF
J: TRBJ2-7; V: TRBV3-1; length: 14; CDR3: CASSRGLAEYEQYF
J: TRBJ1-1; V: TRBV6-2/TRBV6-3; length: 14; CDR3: CASLPDRAGTEAFF
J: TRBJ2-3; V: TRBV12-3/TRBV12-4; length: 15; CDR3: CASSYTGGPGDTQYF
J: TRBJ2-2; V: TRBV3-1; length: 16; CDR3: CASSRIYGRSTGELFF
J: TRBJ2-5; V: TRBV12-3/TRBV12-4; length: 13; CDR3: CASSPDYQEAQYF
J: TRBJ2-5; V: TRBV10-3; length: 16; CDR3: CAISDPGQEVQETQYF
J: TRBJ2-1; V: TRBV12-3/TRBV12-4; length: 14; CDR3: CASKLGGVYNEQFF
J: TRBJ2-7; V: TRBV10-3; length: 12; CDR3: CAIGQGNNEQYF
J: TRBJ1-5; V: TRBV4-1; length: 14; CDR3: CASRSDSSNQPQHF
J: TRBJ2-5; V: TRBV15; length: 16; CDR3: CATSRRDPGSTETQYF
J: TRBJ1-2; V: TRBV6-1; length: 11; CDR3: CASSVETGYTF
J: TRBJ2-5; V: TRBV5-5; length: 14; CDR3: CASSSGLTQETQYF
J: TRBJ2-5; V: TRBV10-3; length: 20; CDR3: CAISELSSGGLGDPPNEQYF
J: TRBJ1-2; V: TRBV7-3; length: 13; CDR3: CASSLQSGYGYTF
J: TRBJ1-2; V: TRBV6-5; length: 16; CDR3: CASSLLRDSHNYGYTF
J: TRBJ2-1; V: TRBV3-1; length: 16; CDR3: CASSQERARGYNEQFF
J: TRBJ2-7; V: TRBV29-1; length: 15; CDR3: CSVEGDSSDSYEQYF
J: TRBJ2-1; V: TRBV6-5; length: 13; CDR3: CASTDWPYNEQFF
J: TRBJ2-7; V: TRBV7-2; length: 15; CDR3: CASSLRGGKLYEQYF
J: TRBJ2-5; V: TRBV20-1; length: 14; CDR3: CSAHRDPSGETQYF
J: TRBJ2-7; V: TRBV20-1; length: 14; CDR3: CSARPKGPSYEQYF
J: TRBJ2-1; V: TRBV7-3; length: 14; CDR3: CASSSWSGSGEQFF
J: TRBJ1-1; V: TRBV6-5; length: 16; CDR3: CASSLGDGGWITEAFF
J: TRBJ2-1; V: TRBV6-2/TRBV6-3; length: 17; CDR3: CASSYQQGEVWDNEQFF
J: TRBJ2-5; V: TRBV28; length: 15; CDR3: CASSLVGQGGETQYF
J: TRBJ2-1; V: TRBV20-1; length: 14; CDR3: CSARDSGYDNEQFF
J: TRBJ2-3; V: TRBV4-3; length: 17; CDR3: CASSQDQGASFGGTQYF
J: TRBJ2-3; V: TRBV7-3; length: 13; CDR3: CASSLGIADTQYF